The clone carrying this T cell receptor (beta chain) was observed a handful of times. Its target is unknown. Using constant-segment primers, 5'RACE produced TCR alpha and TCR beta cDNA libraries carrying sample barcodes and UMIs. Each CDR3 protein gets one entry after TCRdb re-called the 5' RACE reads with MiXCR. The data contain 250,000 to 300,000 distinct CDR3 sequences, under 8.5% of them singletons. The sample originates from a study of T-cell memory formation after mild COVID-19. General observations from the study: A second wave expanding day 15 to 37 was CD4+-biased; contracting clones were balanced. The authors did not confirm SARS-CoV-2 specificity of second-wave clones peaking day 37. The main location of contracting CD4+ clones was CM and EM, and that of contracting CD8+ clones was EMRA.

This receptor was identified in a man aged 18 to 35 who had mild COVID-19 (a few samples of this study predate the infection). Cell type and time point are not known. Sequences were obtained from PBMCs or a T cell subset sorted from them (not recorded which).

CDR3 sequence reads: CASSPMNRVKPEAFF. DNA of the CDR3: TGTGCCAGCAGCCCGATGAACAGGGTTAAACCTGAAGCTTTCTTT. The rearrangement joins TRBV4-2 to TRBJ1-1, with TRBD1 as a possible D gene (6 bases). CDR3 length equals 15 residues. V lost 4 bases and J lost 6, with 18 bases in between. Germline V gene sequence: CDR1 LGHNA, CDR2 YNFKEQ.